This passage covers 27 T cell receptor beta chains from one sample sequenced in a study of Graves' ophthalmopathy and Graves' hyperthyroidism. RNA transcripts were the template, and TCR beta CDR3 regions were amplified from them. An opening RT-PCR round employed HTBI primers and preceded a second-round multiplex PCR. Using its own MiXCR run on the multiplex PCR reads, TCRdb lists one record per CDR3 protein. The sample consists of around 600,000 distinct CDR3 sequences, about two fifths of them appearing once. What was sequenced was peripheral blood. The receptor source for this set is an adult man with Graves' ophthalmopathy.

This clonotype appeared a few times. The rearrangement uses TRBV5-8 and TRBJ1-2; the match to TRBD1 covers 9 bases. With 6 bases clipped from V and 2 bases from J, the junction kept 5 bases outside the gene matches. The CDR3 is made up of 14 amino acids. Germline V CDR1 and CDR2: SGHTS, YDEGEE. The CDR3 region is CASTWTGVNYGYTF. In nucleotides, the CDR3 is TGTGCCAGCACCTGGACAGGGGTAAACTATGGCTACACCTTC.

This clonotype was seen repeatedly, ten times or more. J is TRBJ1-2 and V is TRBV10-3; D may be TRBD1 (6 bases). V shed 4 bases and J shed 6 bases, with 21 bases lying between them. Germline CDR1 and CDR2: ENHRY and SYGVKD. There are 16 residues in the CDR3. Here the CDR3 reads CAISVSKGGPTHGYTF. CDR3 DNA sequence: TGTGCCATCAGTGTCTCCAAGGGGGGACCTACCCATGGCTACACCTTC.

The chain carries TRBV18 and TRBJ2-7; TRBD1 matches 7 bases. Unmatched junction bases numbered 10, after V lost 0 bases and J lost 5 bases. The germline V gene has CDR1 KGHSH and CDR2 LQKENI. The CDR3 consists of 16 residues. The CDR3 sequence: CASSPPNEGARHEQYF. The CDR3 region has the DNA TGTGCCAGCTCACCACCGAATGAGGGGGCGAGGCACGAGCAGTACTTC.

CDR3 in amino acids: CSASSRPGLREQPQHF. The CDR3 DNA sequence: TGCAGTGCTAGTTCCCGGCCAGGGCTACGAGAACAGCCCCAGCATTTT. The V and J genes are TRBV20-1 and TRBJ1-5, with D possibly TRBD1 on 5 matching bases. This CDR3 is built from 16 residues. Germline loops: CDR1 DFQATT, CDR2 SNEGSKA (reference sequence). V lost 3 bases and J 7 bases, leaving 22 bases between the germline ends.

In its sample, this clonotype was seen once. A much more abundant neighbour one base away suggests this may be a read error. The chain has TRBV10-3 and TRBJ1-6, with 10 bases matching TRBD1. V was clipped by 3 bases and J by 6 bases; unmatched bases: 5. The length of the CDR3 is 16 residues. Germline V lookup: CDR1 ENHRY, CDR2 SYGVKD. The CDR3 DNA is TGTGCCATCAGTGAAAATTGGGACAGGGGTAATTCACCCCTCCACTTT. Translated: CAISENWDRGNSPLHF.

The J gene is TRBJ1-2, the V gene TRBV5-1; no firm D call. Per the germline V gene, CDR1 is SGHRS and CDR2 is YFSETQ. The ends were cut back, 0 bases at V and 6 bases at J, with 9 bases in the middle. The CDR3 covers 13 residues. The CDR3 loop is CASSLEGEDGYTF. The CDR3 bases are TGCGCCAGCAGCTTGGAGGGTGAGGATGGCTACACCTTC.

The chain is built from TRBV6-1 and TRBJ1-2; D call uncertain. The CDR3 is 13 residues long. CDR1 MNHNS and CDR2 SASEGT come from the germline V gene. The ends were cut back, 5 bases at V and 6 bases at J, with 13 bases in the middle. The CDR3 region is CASSRAPPDGYTF. CDR3 coding DNA: TGTGCCAGCAGTAGGGCACCCCCGGATGGCTACACCTTC.

For this clonotype: A much larger clone lies a single base off, so this may be a read error. This chain joins TRBV4-1 and TRBJ2-7; 13 bases fit TRBD2. Germline loops: CDR1 MGHRA, CDR2 YSYEKL. CDR3 length: 15 amino acids. CDR3 amino acids: CASSQGLAGGYEQHF. The CDR3 DNA reads as TGCGCCAGCAGCCAAGGACTAGCGGGAGGATACGAGCAGCACTTC.

On this clonotype itself: Since no conserved phenylalanine or tryptophan closes the CDR3, a read error is the likely cause. The DNA is omitted, as the CDR3 cannot be located on it reliably, and the CDR3 follows TCRdb's listing. This chain uses TRBV24-1 with TRBJ2-2; the DNA was not compared with TRBD1, the D call given in the table. Per the germline V gene, CDR1 is KGHDR and CDR2 is SFDVKD. A total of 8 residues make up the CDR3, ends included. This CDR3 reads CATSDPGR.

The J gene is TRBJ2-5, the V gene TRBV2; no definite D call. Trimming removed 3 bases at V and 5 bases at J, with 10 bases between. CDR1 and CDR2 from the germline V gene are SNHLY and FYNNEI. The CDR3 covers 13 residues. In DNA, the CDR3 is TGTGCCAGCAGTGACTCGGATCGGGAGACCCAGTACTTC. It translates to CASSDSDRETQYF.

The V call is TRBV4-3, the J call TRBJ1-1; D is ambiguous. This CDR3 is 17 amino acids long. Deletions cut 3 bases from V and 4 bases from J, with 21 bases between. Germline CDR1 and CDR2: LGHNA and YSLEER. The CDR3, as DNA: TGCGCCAGCAGCCAGGGCAACGGTGGAAAGCATTTCACTGAAGCTTTCTTT. It specifies CASSQGNGGKHFTEAFF.

This clonotype was found many times. The rearrangement joins TRBV6-2 or TRBV6-3 to TRBJ2-5; 10 nucleotides align to TRBD2. This CDR3 contains 14 residues. V shed 5 bases, J shed 5 bases, and the junction held 5 bases outside the gene matches. Germline values: CDR1 MNHEY, CDR2 SVGEGT. The CDR3 is CASSHTSGEETQYF. DNA of the CDR3: TGTGCCAGCAGTCACACTAGCGGGGAGGAGACCCAGTACTTC.

The chain couples TRBV7-9 to TRBJ2-5, with D possibly TRBD2 on 6 matching bases. The length of the CDR3 is 12 residues. Germline values: CDR1 SEHNR, CDR2 FQNEAQ (reference sequence). The V end lost 0 bases, the J end lost 13 bases, and 12 bases lay between the germline ends. The CDR3 nucleotides are TGTGCCAGCAGCTTAGCGATCGGGACTGCGTACTTC. It specifies CASSLAIGTAYF.

In this sample, this clonotype turned up many times. This chain uses TRBV20-1 with TRBJ1-2; D is perhaps TRBD1 (6 bases). The CDR3 has 14 residues. Germline V gene sequence: CDR1 DFQATT, CDR2 SNEGSKA (reference sequence). Trimming removed 3 bases at V and 5 bases at J, with 16 bases between. CDR3 in DNA: TGCAGTGCTAGGCGGCAGGGGACTGATTATGGCTACACCTTC. The encoded protein is CSARRQGTDYGYTF.

Note on this clonotype: A much larger clone lies one base from this, so it may be a read error. This chain uses TRBV7-9 with TRBJ2-2; maybe TRBD1 (6 bases). CDR1 and CDR2 (germline): SEHNR, FQNEAQ (reference sequence). The CDR3 spans 13 residues. CDR3 nucleotides: TGTCCCAGCAGCTTAGGGGGAGTCGGGGAGCTGTTTTTT. This gives the protein CPSSLGGVGELFF. Combining the CDR3 with reference TRBV7-9 and TRBJ2-2 gives the whole variable domain DTGVSQNPRHKITKRGQNVTFRCDPISEHNRLYWYRQTLGQGPEFLTYFQNEAQLEKSRLLSDRFSAERPKGSFSTLEIQRTEQGDSAMYLCPSSLGGVGELFFGEGSRLTVL.

The rearrangement uses TRBV10-3 and TRBJ1-1; unclear D gene. This CDR3 has 15 residues. Per the germline V gene, CDR1 is ENHRY and CDR2 is SYGVKD. The V end was cut by 5 bases, the J end by 1 base, with 14 bases between. CDR3 residues: CAISYGGTENTEAFF. The CDR3 DNA is TGTGCCATCAGTTACGGCGGTACAGAGAACACTGAAGCTTTCTTT.

This clonotype came up many times. The rearrangement links TRBV29-1 to TRBJ2-7, with 7 bases lining up with TRBD1. The V segment lost 5 bases and the J segment 5 bases; nucleotides outside the gene matches: 6. The CDR3 totals 12 residues. Germline V lookup: CDR1 SQVTM, CDR2 ANQGSEA. CDR3 loop: CSVNRGSNEQYF. The DNA of the CDR3 is TGCAGCGTTAACAGGGGTTCCAACGAGCAGTACTTC.

Note on this clonotype: Just one base apart from a much larger clone, this may be a read error. The V gene is TRBV9, the J gene TRBJ2-7, with D possibly matching TRBD1 (5 bases). CDR3 length: 16 amino acids. The germline V and J ends were trimmed by 0 bases and 2 bases, with 15 bases remaining between them. Germline assignment: CDR1 SGDLS and CDR2 YYNGEE. The CDR3 bases are TGTGCCAGCAGCGTAGAGGCAGGGAAGAGCCCCTACGAGCAGTACTTC. Protein: CASSVEAGKSPYEQYF.

The rearrangement joins TRBV10-3 to TRBJ2-5; possibly TRBD2 for D (5 bases). Germline V lookup: CDR1 ENHRY, CDR2 SYGVKD. This CDR3 is 13 amino acids long. Trimming pared 6 bases from V and 2 bases from J, leaving 10 bases between. The CDR3 here is CAISRSGQETQYF. The CDR3 DNA reads as TGTGCCATCAGCCGAAGCGGACAAGAGACCCAGTACTTC.

The sample holds many counts of this clonotype. This sequence joins TRBV12-3 or TRBV12-4 and TRBJ1-5; D is unclear. Trimming removed 3 bases at V and 3 bases at J, with 9 bases between. The CDR3 covers 14 residues. CDR3 DNA: TGTGCCAGCAGTTTGGAGACCTTCAATCAGCCCCAGCATTTT. Amino acid sequence: CASSLETFNQPQHF.

The V and J genes are TRBV7-9 and TRBJ2-3; D is perhaps TRBD2 (5 bases). The ends were cut back, 1 base at V and 4 bases at J, with 12 bases in the middle. Germline CDR1 SEHNR, CDR2 FQNEAQ (reference sequence). The CDR3 has 15 residues. The CDR3 reads CASSLGGLGADTQYF. Written as DNA, the CDR3 is TGTGCCAGCAGCTTAGGCGGACTTGGAGCAGATACGCAGTATTTT. The full variable domain, completed using reference TRBV7-9 and TRBJ2-3, is DTGVSQNPRHKITKRGQNVTFRCDPISEHNRLYWYRQTLGQGPEFLTYFQNEAQLEKSRLLSDRFSAERPKGSFSTLEIQRTEQGDSAMYLCASSLGGLGADTQYFGPGTRLTVL.

The table lists this clonotype with a few counts. The chain has TRBV6-6 and TRBJ1-1; 11 bases match TRBD1. V lost 2 bases, J lost 1 base, and 0 bases stayed unmatched. The CDR3 extends over 15 amino acids. Per the germline V gene, CDR1 is MNHNY and CDR2 is SVGAGI (reference sequence). The CDR3 here is CASSYGTGGNTEAFF. The CDR3 nucleotides are TGTGCCAGCAGTTACGGGACAGGGGGGAACACTGAAGCTTTCTTT.

Note on this clonotype: One end of the junction fails to match germline, which may point to a read error. The chain carries TRBV10-3 and TRBJ1-1, with a weak D call TRBD1 (6 bases). CDR1 and CDR2 (germline): ENHRY, SYGVKD. CDR3 length: 14 residues. The CDR3 loop reads CASSVTGIIPEAFF. The CDR3 DNA sequence: TGTGCCAGCAGTGTAACAGGGATCATCCCTGAAGCTTTCTTT.

On this clonotype: A read error may account for a junction end that differs from germline. This sequence joins TRBV10-3 and TRBJ2-1; a possible D gene is TRBD1 (5 bases). The germline gives CDR1 ENHRY, CDR2 SYGVKD. The CDR3 sequence is 8 residues long. CDR3 sequence (DNA): TGTGCCATCAGTGGACAGTTGTTC. It encodes CAISGQLF.

The table lists this clonotype with many counts. V gene TRBV5-5 combines with J gene TRBJ2-5; the D gene is possibly TRBD2 (5 bases). CDR1 is SGHKS, CDR2 YYEKEE, per germline (reference sequence). There are 13 residues in the CDR3. The V end was cut by 3 bases, the J end by 5 bases, with 11 bases between. CDR3 sequence (DNA): TGTGCCAGCAGCTCTCCCCCGGGGGAGACCCAGTACTTC. This codes for CASSSPPGETQYF.

In this sample, this clonotype turned up many times. The chain combines TRBV29-1 with TRBJ2-7; D unresolved. Germline V gives CDR1 SQVTM, CDR2 ANQGSEA. The V gene lost 1 base and the J gene lost 2 bases, with 9 bases spanning the gap. The CDR3 is made up of 13 amino acids. Here the CDR3 DNA reads TGCAGCGTTGAAGGAGGACCCCCCTACGAGCAGTACTTC. Amino acid sequence: CSVEGGPPYEQYF.

Comment on this clonotype: The junction shows a germline mismatch at one end, possibly a read error. The chain joins TRBV5-1 to TRBJ2-5; D remains ambiguous. This CDR3 region has 14 residues. Germline V lookup: CDR1 SGHRS, CDR2 YFSETQ. The CDR3 region has the DNA TGCGCCAACAGCTTAGGAACATTACAAGAGACCCAGTACTTC. Protein product: CANSLGTLQETQYF.